The 31 T cell receptor beta chains below come from one sample, sequenced in a study of blood T cell repertoires in COVID-19 (dated by TCRdb to about 2020). The library was obtained by the immunoSEQ multiplex PCR assay. TCRdb stores this immuneACCESS table with in-frame sequences only. Part of the clones is absent; in the studies checked, under half of the shortfall reflects unresolved V genes, and no reason is known for the rest. The sample records some 6,300 clones, approximately 90% of which are singletons. Together, the top ten hold approximately 7% of the sample. Material for sequencing was peripheral blood. Receptors originate from a human donor in a cohort sampled during active COVID-19.

This clone was recorded once. This chain uses TRBV5-4 with TRBJ2-7, with 12 bases matching TRBD1. The CDR3 loop spans 15 amino acids. Germline lookup yields CDR1 SGHNT and CDR2 YYREEE (reference sequence). V was pared by 5 bases and J by 7 bases, with 10 bases of the junction left unmatched. CDR3 in DNA: TGTGCCAGCAGGGCGCCGGGACAGGGGGCGCGGGAGCAGTACTTC. Translating gives CASRAPGQGAREQYF.

The rearrangement joins TRBV4-1 to TRBJ2-1; 8 positions match TRBD2. The V gene's germline CDR1 is MGHRA and CDR2 YSYEKL. CDR3 length equals 17 residues. V lost 0 bases to trimming and J lost 4 bases; unmatched junction nucleotides: 8. The CDR3 DNA sequence: TGCGCCAGCAGCCAAGATTCTGGCGGGGGGTCTTACAATGAGCAGTTCTTC. Its translation: CASSQDSGGGSYNEQFF.

The chain joins TRBV25-1 to TRBJ2-3; 7 nucleotides agree with TRBD1. Germline lookup yields CDR1 MGHDK and CDR2 SYGVNS. The V gene end was trimmed by 6 bases and the J gene end by 1 base; junction bases not matched to a gene: 1. This CDR3 has 13 amino acids. Here the CDR3 DNA reads TGTGCCAGCAGACAGGGGCGCACAGATACGCAGTATTTT. Protein: CASRQGRTDTQYF. Based on the CDR3 plus reference TRBV25-1 and TRBJ2-3, the full variable domain is EADIYQTPRYLVIGTGKKITLECSQTMGHDKMYWYQQDPGMELHLIHYSYGVNSTEKGDLSSESTVSRIRTEHFPLTLESARPSHTSQYLCASRQGRTDTQYFGPGTRLTVL.

On this clone: The sample has other DNA sequences that encode this CDR3 too. This chain connects TRBV20-1 to TRBJ2-7; D possibly corresponds to TRBD2 (5 bases). The CDR3 has 11 residues. Germline V CDR1 and CDR2: DFQATT, SNEGSKA (reference sequence). V was clipped by 1 base and J by 6 bases, with 7 bases between them. CDR3 DNA: TGCAGTGCTAGAGCGGGGTTCGAGCAGTACTTC. This translates into CSARAGFEQYF.

The V call is TRBV5-5, the J call TRBJ1-3; 7 nucleotides line up with TRBD1. Germline lookup yields CDR1 SGHKS and CDR2 YYEKEE (reference sequence). After removal of 4 bases from V and 7 bases from J, the junction contained 5 bases not matched to a gene. CDR3 size: 13 residues. The CDR3 DNA reads as TGTGCCAGCAGCAGGGACAGTGCGAACACCATATATTTT. This encodes CASSRDSANTIYF.

The genes are TRBV28 and TRBJ2-3, with D uncertain. Germline V CDR1 and CDR2: MDHEN, SYDVKM. The CDR3 runs 14 residues. V was cut by 3 bases and J by 1 base, with 8 bases left in between. The CDR3 DNA follows: TGTGCCAGCAGTTTCTTGTCTGGCACAGATACGCAGTATTTT. Translating it yields CASSFLSGTDTQYF.

The chain employs TRBV3-1 (or the pseudogene TRBV3-2) and TRBJ2-7; TRBD1 matches 9 bases. CDR1 and CDR2 from the germline V gene are LGHDT and YNNKEL (reference sequence). V was clipped by 4 bases and J by 3 bases; unmatched bases: 1. The CDR3 is made up of 13 amino acids. The CDR3 is CASSPGQGYEQYF. The CDR3 region has the DNA TGTGCCAGCAGCCCGGGACAGGGCTACGAGCAGTACTTC.

The chain carries TRBV4-1 and TRBJ1-1; D is possibly TRBD1 (5 bases). Germline CDR1 is MGHRA and CDR2 is YSYEKL. The V end was cut by 4 bases, the J end by 4 bases, with 16 bases between. This CDR3 is built from 15 residues. CDR3 sequence: CASSPSTSGFTEAFF. The DNA of the CDR3 is TGCGCCAGCAGCCCATCAACCTCAGGGTTCACTGAAGCTTTCTTT.

This chain uses TRBV6-2 or TRBV6-3 with TRBJ2-4, with 7 bases fitting TRBD1. The J segment lost 7 bases and the V segment lost 0 bases, leaving 3 bases of the junction unmatched. This CDR3 contains 14 residues. Germline V CDR1 and CDR2: MNHEY, SVGEGT. In DNA form, the CDR3 reads TGTGCCAGCAGTTACTCAGGGGGCATGAACATTCAGTACTTC. Protein sequence: CASSYSGGMNIQYF.

This sequence joins TRBV5-1 and TRBJ2-7; tentative D call: TRBD2 (5 bases). Per the germline V gene, CDR1 is SGHRS and CDR2 is YFSETQ. V shed 4 bases and J shed 4 bases, with 24 bases lying between them. The length of the CDR3 is 17 residues. The CDR3 region has the DNA TGCGCCAGCAGCCTCGGGGATCAACTAAGTAGACCGTACGAGCAGTACTTC. It specifies CASSLGDQLSRPYEQYF.

The genes are TRBV6-4 and TRBJ2-1; TRBD1 matches at 9 bases. The CDR3 consists of 17 residues. CDR1 MRHNA and CDR2 SNTAGT come from the germline V gene. Germline trimming cut 5 bases from V and 6 bases from J; bases unmatched to any gene: 14. This CDR3 reads CASSKTGGAIRFNEQFF. CDR3 bases: TGTGCCAGCAGTAAGACAGGGGGGGCCATTAGATTCAATGAGCAGTTCTTC.

V usage is TRBV7-2 and J usage is TRBJ2-5; 8 nucleotides agree with TRBD2. Germline V CDR1 and CDR2: SGHTA, FQGNSA. This CDR3 is built from 14 residues. V was pared by 6 bases and J by 4 bases, with 7 bases of the junction left unmatched. In nucleotides, the CDR3 is TGTGCCAGCAGTCTGGGACTAGTGGTAGAGACCCAGTACTTC. Encoded protein: CASSLGLVVETQYF.

The chain uses TRBV5-1 and TRBJ2-5; D is undetermined. The CDR3 sequence is 12 residues long. The germline V gene has CDR1 SGHRS and CDR2 YFSETQ. V was clipped by 0 bases and J by 3 bases, with 3 bases between them. The CDR3 DNA is TGCGCCAGCAGCTTGGGTAAAGAGACCCAGTACTTC. It translates to CASSLGKETQYF.

This clone has a single count. The chain uses TRBV5-6 and TRBJ1-1, with TRBD1 matching over 8 bases. Germline V gives CDR1 SGHDT, CDR2 YYEEEE. V lost 2 bases to trimming and J lost 1 base; unmatched junction nucleotides: 4. CDR3 size: 15 residues. CDR3 amino acids: CASSFSDRGNTEAFF. The CDR3 DNA sequence: TGTGCCAGCAGCTTCAGTGACAGGGGGAACACTGAAGCTTTCTTT.

This clone was found once. The genes are TRBV27 and TRBJ1-5; weak D call: TRBD1 (6 bases). The CDR3 is 12 residues long. Per the germline V gene, CDR1 is MNHEY and CDR2 is SMNVEV (reference sequence). Trimming removed 6 bases at V and 7 bases at J, with 10 bases between. The chain's CDR3 is CASRGGGQPQHF. In nucleotides, the CDR3 is TGTGCCAGCAGAGGGGGGGGCCAGCCCCAGCATTTT.

This clone is a singleton in its sample. The chain recombines TRBV5-6 with TRBJ1-6; 8 positions match TRBD1. CDR3 size: 17 residues. The V and J ends lost 4 bases and 7 bases, in that order; junction bases with no gene match: 13. Germline values: CDR1 SGHDT, CDR2 YYEEEE. CDR3 DNA: TGTGCCAGCAGCGCCTTTACCGGGACAGGCAACAATTCACCCCTCCACTTT. Translation: CASSAFTGTGNNSPLHF.

The chain uses TRBV6-5 and TRBJ2-3; TRBD2 might be the D (5 bases). CDR1 and CDR2 (germline): MNHEY, SVGAGI. The CDR3 has 13 amino acids. V was shortened by 6 bases and J by 5 bases, with 12 bases between the two germline ends. For the CDR3, the DNA is TGTGCCAGCAGAGAGAGGGTAGGAGATACGCAGTATTTT. Translation gives CASRERVGDTQYF.

The rearrangement uses TRBV7-8 and TRBJ1-6, with TRBD1 matching over 8 bases. Germline V lookup: CDR1 SGHVS, CDR2 FQNEAQ. The CDR3 loop spans 15 amino acids. V trimming: 6 bases; J trimming: 5 bases; junction bases outside the gene matches: 6. CDR3 loop: CASRPPDRDNSPLHF. The CDR3 DNA reads TGTGCCAGCAGGCCACCGGACAGGGATAATTCACCCCTCCACTTT.

Notes on this clone: The sample carries other DNA sequences with the same CDR3. The chain carries TRBV3-1 (or the pseudogene TRBV3-2) and TRBJ2-5; 12 positions match TRBD2. The trim removed 1 base at V and 4 bases at J, leaving 4 bases unmatched. Germline assignment: CDR1 LGHDT and CDR2 YNNKEL (reference sequence). CDR3 length: 16 amino acids. The CDR3 sequence is CASSQGTSGRLETQYF. The CDR3 DNA is TGTGCCAGCAGCCAAGGAACTAGCGGGAGGTTAGAGACCCAGTACTTC.

The V gene is TRBV5-1, the J gene TRBJ2-2, with a possible D match to TRBD2 (6 bases). Germline-derived CDR1 and CDR2 are SGHRS and YFSETQ. This CDR3 has 15 residues. V was pared by 5 bases and J by 2 bases, with 13 bases between. In DNA form, the CDR3 reads TGCGCCAGCAGACTCCGGGACTTTAACACCGGGGAGCTGTTTTTT. It encodes CASRLRDFNTGELFF.

This chain uses TRBV19 with TRBJ1-5; D gene ambiguous. In germline, CDR1 is LNHDA, CDR2 SQIVND (reference sequence). This CDR3 has 12 residues. The V gene lost 0 bases and the J gene lost 6 bases, with 3 bases spanning the gap. The CDR3 sequence: CASSIDSQPQHF. CDR3 coding DNA: TGTGCCAGTAGTATAGATAGTCAGCCCCAGCATTTT.

The DNA for the CDR3 is TGTGCCAGCAGCCCGAACTGGGGGCGGGACGAGCAGTACTTC. Its translation is CASSPNWGRDEQYF. This chain uses TRBV7-8 with TRBJ2-7, with TRBD1 as a possible D gene (6 bases). The germline gives CDR1 SGHVS, CDR2 FQNEAQ. The CDR3 sequence is 14 residues long. Trimming left V 5 bases short and J 5 bases short, with 16 bases between. The variable domain in full, with the rest retrieved from reference TRBV7-8 and TRBJ2-7, is GAGVSQSPRYKVAKRGQDVALRCDPISGHVSLFWYQQALGQGPEFLTYFQNEAQLDKSGLPSDRFFAERPEGSVSTLKIQRTQQEDSAVYLCASSPNWGRDEQYFGPGTRLTVT.

V and J are TRBV3-1 (or the pseudogene TRBV3-2) and TRBJ2-5, with D possibly TRBD1 on 5 matching bases. From germline, CDR1 is LGHDT and CDR2 YNNKEL (reference sequence). V was cut by 0 bases and J by 3 bases, with 8 bases left in between. The CDR3 covers 14 residues. As DNA, the CDR3 is TGTGCCAGCAGCCAAGAAGAGACAGAAGAGACCCAGTACTTC. Translation gives CASSQEETEETQYF.

This clone was seen just once. This rearrangement joins TRBV30 to TRBJ2-3; 7 nucleotides agree with TRBD1. The CDR3 consists of 15 residues. Germline V gene sequence: CDR1 GTSNPN, CDR2 SVGIG (reference sequence). The V gene end was trimmed by 2 bases and the J gene end by 1 base; junction bases not matched to a gene: 6. The CDR3 here is CAWSPDRWRTDTQYF. In DNA, the CDR3 is TGTGCCTGGAGTCCGGACAGGTGGCGCACAGATACGCAGTATTTT.

This chain connects TRBV9 to TRBJ2-5, with D possibly matching TRBD2 (5 bases). V lost 3 bases, J lost 5 bases, and 23 bases lay in between. This CDR3 is built from 17 residues. Germline V gene data show CDR1 as SGDLS and CDR2 as YYNGEE. Written as DNA, the CDR3 is TGTGCCAGCAGCGGTACCTCGGGGAGCTTTTCGGGGGAGACCCAGTACTTC. Translated, it gives CASSGTSGSFSGETQYF. The entire variable domain, with the rest obtained from reference TRBV9 and TRBJ2-5, is as follows: DSGVTQTPKHLITATGQRVTLRCSPRSGDLSVYWYQQSLDQGLQFLIQYYNGEERAKGNILERFSAQQFPDLHSELNLSSLELGDSALYFCASSGTSGSFSGETQYFGPGTRLLVL.

This rearrangement joins TRBV28 to TRBJ2-3, with 10 positions matching TRBD2. This CDR3 has 17 amino acids. Trimming took 6 bases from V and 2 from J; bases not matched to a gene: 11. Germline V gene sequence: CDR1 MDHEN, CDR2 SYDVKM. CDR3 sequence: CASSSDLGLADTDTQYF. The CDR3 DNA reads TGTGCCAGCAGCAGCGATCTCGGACTAGCGGACACAGATACGCAGTATTTT.

V usage is TRBV11-2 and J usage is TRBJ2-3; 13 positions match TRBD2. The ends lost 3 bases at V and 3 bases at J; junction bases unmatched: 3. Germline V gene sequence: CDR1 SGHAT, CDR2 FQNNGV. CDR3 length equals 16 residues. CDR3 sequence (DNA): TGTGCCAGCAGCTTTGGGACTAGCGGGACAACAGATACGCAGTATTTT. This gives the protein CASSFGTSGTTDTQYF.

The chain combines TRBV24-1 with TRBJ2-3, with D perhaps TRBD2 (6 bases). This CDR3 is 16 amino acids long. Looked up from germline, CDR1 is KGHDR and CDR2 is SFDVKD. V lost 3 bases and J 4 bases, leaving 16 bases between the germline ends. DNA of the CDR3: TGTGCCACCAGTGATCAACTACAACGGGAGTCAGATACGCAGTATTTT. Encoded protein: CATSDQLQRESDTQYF.

The chain recombines TRBV28 with TRBJ1-5; possibly TRBD1 for D (6 bases). CDR1 and CDR2 (germline): MDHEN, SYDVKM. The germline V and J ends were trimmed by 5 bases and 0 bases, with 11 bases remaining between them. The CDR3 runs 15 residues. For the CDR3, the DNA is TGTGCCAGCAGTAATCGAGGGGGTAGCAATCAGCCCCAGCATTTT. As protein: CASSNRGGSNQPQHF.

The gene calls are TRBV28 and TRBJ1-2; 7 bases line up with TRBD1. Per the germline V gene, CDR1 is MDHEN and CDR2 is SYDVKM. Losses at the gene ends were 8 bases for V and 8 bases for J; bases not matched to a gene: 11. The CDR3 is 13 amino acids. CDR3 region: CASGLSGQVGYTF. CDR3 coding DNA: TGTGCCAGCGGATTATCCGGACAGGTCGGCTACACCTTC.

The V call is TRBV4-3, the J call TRBJ2-2, with 9 bases aligning to TRBD2. Germline CDR1 and CDR2: LGHNA and YSLEER. The CDR3 loop spans 17 amino acids. The V and J ends lost 0 bases and 4 bases, in that order; junction bases with no gene match: 6. The CDR3 DNA reads TGCGCCAGCAGCCAAGAGGCTAGCGGGGTCGGCACCGGGGAGCTGTTTTTT. Translation: CASSQEASGVGTGELFF.